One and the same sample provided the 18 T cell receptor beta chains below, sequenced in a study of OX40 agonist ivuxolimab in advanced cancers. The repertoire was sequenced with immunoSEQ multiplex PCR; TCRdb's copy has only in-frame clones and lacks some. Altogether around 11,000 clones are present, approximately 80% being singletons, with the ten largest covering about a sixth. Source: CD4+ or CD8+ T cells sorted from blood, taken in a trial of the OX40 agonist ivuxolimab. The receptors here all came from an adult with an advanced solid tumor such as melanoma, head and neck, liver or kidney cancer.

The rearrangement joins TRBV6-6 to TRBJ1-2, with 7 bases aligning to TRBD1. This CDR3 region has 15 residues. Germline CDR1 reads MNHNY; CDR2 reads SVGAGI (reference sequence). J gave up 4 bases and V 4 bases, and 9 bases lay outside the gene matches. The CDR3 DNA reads TGTGCCAGCAGTTCCCAGGGGGGCGGTGGCTATGGCTACACCTTC. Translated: CASSSQGGGGYGYTF.

CDR3 sequence (DNA): TGTGCCAGCAGTGGATGGCTAGCGGGAGTTCACGAGCAGTACTTC. Translating it yields CASSGWLAGVHEQYF. The chain combines TRBV2 with TRBJ2-7, with TRBD2 matching over 10 bases. The CDR3 extends over 15 amino acids. Germline loops: CDR1 SNHLY, CDR2 FYNNEI. Trimming removed 4 bases from V and 5 bases from J; junction bases left unmatched: 8.

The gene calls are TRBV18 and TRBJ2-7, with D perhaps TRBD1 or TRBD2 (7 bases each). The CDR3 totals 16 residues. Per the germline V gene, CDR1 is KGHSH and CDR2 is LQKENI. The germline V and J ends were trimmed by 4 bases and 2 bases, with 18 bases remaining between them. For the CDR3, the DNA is TGTGCCAGCTCACTTAGGGAGGGGGCGCAGGCCTACGAGCAGTACTTC. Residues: CASSLREGAQAYEQYF.

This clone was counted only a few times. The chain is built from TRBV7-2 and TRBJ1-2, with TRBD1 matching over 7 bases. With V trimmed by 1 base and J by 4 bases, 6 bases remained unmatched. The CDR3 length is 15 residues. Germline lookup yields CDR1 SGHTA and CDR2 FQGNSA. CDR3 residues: CASSLEMTGSYGYTF. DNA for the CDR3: TGTGCCAGCAGCTTAGAGATGACAGGGTCCTATGGCTACACCTTC.

The CDR3 nucleotides are TGTGCCTCCTCGGGGAGTTGGGACGAGCAGTACTTC. This codes for CASSGSWDEQYF. J is TRBJ2-7 and V is TRBV19; possible D gene TRBD2, 5 bases. Trimming shortened V by 11 bases and J by 5 bases, and 16 bases separated the two germline ends. Germline assignment: CDR1 LNHDA and CDR2 SQIVND (reference sequence). This CDR3 region has 12 residues.

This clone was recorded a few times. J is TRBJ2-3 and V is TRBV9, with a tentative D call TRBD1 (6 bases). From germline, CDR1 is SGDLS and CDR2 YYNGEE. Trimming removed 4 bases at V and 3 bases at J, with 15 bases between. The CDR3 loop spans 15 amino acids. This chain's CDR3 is CASSSHAGETDTQYF. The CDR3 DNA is TGTGCCAGCAGCTCCCACGCAGGGGAAACAGATACGCAGTATTTT.

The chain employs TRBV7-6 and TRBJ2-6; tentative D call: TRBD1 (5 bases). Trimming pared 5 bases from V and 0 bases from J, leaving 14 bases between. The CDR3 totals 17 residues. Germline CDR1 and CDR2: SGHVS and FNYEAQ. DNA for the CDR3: TGTGCCAGCAGCCCCTTTTGGGGCCTCTCTGGGGCCAACGTCCTGACTTTC. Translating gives CASSPFWGLSGANVLTF.

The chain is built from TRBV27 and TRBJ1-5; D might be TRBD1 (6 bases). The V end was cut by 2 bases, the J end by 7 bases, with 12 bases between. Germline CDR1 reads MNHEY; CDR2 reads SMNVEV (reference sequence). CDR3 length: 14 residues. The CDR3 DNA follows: TGTGCCAGCAGTTTAGCTGGGGGCATCCAGCCCCAGCATTTT. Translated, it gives CASSLAGGIQPQHF.

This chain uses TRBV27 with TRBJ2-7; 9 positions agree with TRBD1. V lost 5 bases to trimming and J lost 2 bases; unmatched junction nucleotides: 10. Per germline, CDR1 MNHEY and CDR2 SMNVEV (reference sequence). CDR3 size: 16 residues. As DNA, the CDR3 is TGTGCCAGCAGTGCCGGGACAGGGCCACCAACCTACGAGCAGTACTTC. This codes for CASSAGTGPPTYEQYF.

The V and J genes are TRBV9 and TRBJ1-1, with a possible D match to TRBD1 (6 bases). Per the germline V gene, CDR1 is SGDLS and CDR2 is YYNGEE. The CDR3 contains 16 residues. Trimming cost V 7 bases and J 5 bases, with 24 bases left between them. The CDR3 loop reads CASAMSAGALLTEAFF. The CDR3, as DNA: TGTGCCAGCGCCATGTCGGCAGGGGCCCTTCTTACTGAAGCTTTCTTT.

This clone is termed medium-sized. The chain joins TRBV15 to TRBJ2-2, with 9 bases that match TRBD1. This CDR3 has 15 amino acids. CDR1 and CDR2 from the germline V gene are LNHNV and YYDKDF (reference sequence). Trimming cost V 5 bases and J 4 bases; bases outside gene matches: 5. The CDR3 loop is CATSEGQGFTGELFF. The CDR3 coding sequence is TGTGCCACCAGCGAGGGACAGGGCTTCACCGGGGAGCTGTTTTTT.

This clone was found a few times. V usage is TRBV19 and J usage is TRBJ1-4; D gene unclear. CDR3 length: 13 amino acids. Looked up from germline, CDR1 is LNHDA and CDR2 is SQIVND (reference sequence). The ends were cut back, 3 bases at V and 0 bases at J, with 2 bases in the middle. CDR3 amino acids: CASSIATNEKLFF. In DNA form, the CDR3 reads TGTGCCAGTAGTATTGCAACTAATGAAAAACTGTTTTTT. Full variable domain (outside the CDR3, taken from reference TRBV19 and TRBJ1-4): DGGITQSPKYLFRKEGQNVTLSCEQNLNHDAMYWYRQDPGQGLRLIYYSQIVNDFQKGDIAEGYSVSREKKESFPLTVTSAQKNPTAFYLCASSIATNEKLFFGSGTQLSVL.

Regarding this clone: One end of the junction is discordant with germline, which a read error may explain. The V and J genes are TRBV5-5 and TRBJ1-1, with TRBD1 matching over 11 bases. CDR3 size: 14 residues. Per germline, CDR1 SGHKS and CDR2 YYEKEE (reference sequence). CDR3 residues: CASSLDRGHAEAFF. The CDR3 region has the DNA TGTGCCAGCAGTTTGGACAGGGGGCACGCTGAAGCTTTCTTT.

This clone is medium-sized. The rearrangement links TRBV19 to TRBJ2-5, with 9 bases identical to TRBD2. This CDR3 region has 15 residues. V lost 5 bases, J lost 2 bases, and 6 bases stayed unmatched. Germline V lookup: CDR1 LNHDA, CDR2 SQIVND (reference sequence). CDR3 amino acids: CASSPPTSGQETQYF. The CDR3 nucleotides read TGTGCCAGTAGTCCTCCGACTAGCGGTCAAGAGACCCAGTACTTC.

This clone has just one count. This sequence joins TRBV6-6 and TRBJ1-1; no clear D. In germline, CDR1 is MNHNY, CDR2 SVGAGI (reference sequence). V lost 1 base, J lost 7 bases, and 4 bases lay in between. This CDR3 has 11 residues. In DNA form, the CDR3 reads TGTGCCAGCAGTTACTTCGGTGAAGCTTTCTTT. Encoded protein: CASSYFGEAFF.

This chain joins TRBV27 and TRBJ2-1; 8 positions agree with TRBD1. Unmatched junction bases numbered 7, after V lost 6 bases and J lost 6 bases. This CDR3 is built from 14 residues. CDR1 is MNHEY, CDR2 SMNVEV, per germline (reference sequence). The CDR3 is CASRGQERINEQFF. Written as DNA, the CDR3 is TGTGCCAGCAGGGGACAGGAAAGGATCAATGAGCAGTTCTTC.

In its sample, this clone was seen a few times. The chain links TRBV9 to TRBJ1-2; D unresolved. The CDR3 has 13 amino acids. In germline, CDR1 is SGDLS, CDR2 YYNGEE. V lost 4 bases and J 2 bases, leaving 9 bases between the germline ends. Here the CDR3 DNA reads TGTGCCAGCAGCCCCGAGGCGAACTATGGCTACACCTTC. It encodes CASSPEANYGYTF. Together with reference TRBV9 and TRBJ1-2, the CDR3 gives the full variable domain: DSGVTQTPKHLITATGQRVTLRCSPRSGDLSVYWYQQSLDQGLQFLIQYYNGEERAKGNILERFSAQQFPDLHSELNLSSLELGDSALYFCASSPEANYGYTFGSGTRLTVV.

CDR3 nucleotide sequence: TGTGCCAGCAGGCCGTCGAGGAACACTGAAGCTTTCTTT. Its protein product is CASRPSRNTEAFF. The V call is TRBV7-9, the J call TRBJ1-1, with unresolved D. This CDR3 comprises 13 residues. Germline V lookup: CDR1 SEHNR, CDR2 FQNEAQ (reference sequence). V was pared by 6 bases and J by 1 base, with 9 bases between. The whole variable domain, filled in from reference TRBV7-9 and TRBJ1-1, reads DTGVSQNPRHKITKRGQNVTFRCDPISEHNRLYWYRQTLGQGPEFLTYFQNEAQLEKSRLLSDRFSAERPKGSFSTLEIQRTEQGDSAMYLCASRPSRNTEAFFGQGTRLTVV.